Below are 5 T cell receptor beta chains sequenced from a single sample in a study of STAT5B mutations in CD4+ large granular lymphocyte leukemia. TCRdb's copy holds only in-frame clones and misses some; the assay was immunoSEQ multiplex PCR. The sample records more than 30,000 clones, less than 90% being singletons. Source material: CD4+ T cells from blood buffy coats. Every receptor here comes from a human donor in good health.

V usage is TRBV10-3 and J usage is TRBJ2-1; D ambiguous. Trimming removed 5 bases from V and 0 bases from J, with 14 bases in between. Looked up from germline, CDR1 is ENHRY and CDR2 is SYGVKD. The CDR3 has 16 residues. CDR3 residues: CAISPNRASSYNEQFF. The CDR3 DNA sequence: TGTGCCATCAGTCCCAACCGGGCCAGCTCCTACAATGAGCAGTTCTTC.

The chain employs TRBV10-3 and TRBJ1-3; D remains ambiguous. The length of the CDR3 is 16 residues. V was trimmed by 3 bases and J by 4 bases, leaving 16 bases between them. The germline CDR1 and CDR2 sequences are ENHRY and SYGVKD. CDR3 amino acids: CAISEGDKISGNTIYF. The CDR3 nucleotides are TGTGCCATCAGTGAAGGTGACAAGATTTCGGGAAACACCATATATTTT.

This chain uses TRBV7-2 with TRBJ1-5, with 8 bases fitting TRBD1. CDR3 length equals 15 residues. V shed 1 base and J 4 bases; nucleotides not matched to a gene: 3. Germline V gene lookup returns CDR1 SGHTA and CDR2 FQGNSA. CDR3 in amino acids: CASSLGTGNNQPQHF. CDR3 DNA: TGTGCCAGCAGCTTAGGGACAGGGAATAATCAGCCCCAGCATTTT.

V gene TRBV27 combines with J gene TRBJ2-1; 13 bases fit TRBD2. The CDR3 sequence is 16 residues long. Germline V gene sequence: CDR1 MNHEY, CDR2 SMNVEV (reference sequence). V shed 3 bases, J shed 2 bases, and the junction held 1 base outside the gene matches. CDR3 amino acids: CASSFGLAGAYNEQFF. DNA for the CDR3: TGTGCCAGCAGTTTTGGACTAGCGGGAGCCTACAATGAGCAGTTCTTC.

This rearrangement joins TRBV28 to TRBJ2-7, with a weak D call TRBD2 (5 bases). Germline CDR1 MDHEN, CDR2 SYDVKM. The CDR3 runs 10 residues. Deletions cut 8 bases from V and 5 bases from J, with 7 bases between. DNA for the CDR3: TGTGCCAGCCGGGGTAACGAGCAGTACTTC. Encoded protein: CASRGNEQYF.